These 6 T cell receptor beta chains were all obtained from the same sample, sequenced in a study of cytomegalovirus exposure and HLA in healthy donors. The PCR made use of 60 Vbeta and 13 Jbeta primers. The repertoire was sequenced with immunoSEQ multiplex PCR; TCRdb's copy has only in-frame clones and lacks some. The table records about 140,000 clones, approximately 80% of them present only once. Sequenced input: PBMCs. Receptors originate from a woman aged 40 to 55 in good health and CMV-seronegative.

This sequence joins TRBV14 and TRBJ2-3, with 11 bases matching TRBD2. Looked up from germline, CDR1 is SGHDN and CDR2 is FVKESK. After removal of 3 bases from V and 9 bases from J, the junction contained 2 bases not matched to a gene. This CDR3 is 13 amino acids long. The CDR3 region has the DNA TGTGCCAGCAGCCAGACTAGCGGGATGACGCAGTATTTT. Protein sequence: CASSQTSGMTQYF. The full variable domain, with the rest looked up from reference TRBV14 and TRBJ2-3, is EAGVTQFPSHSVIEKGQTVTLRCDPISGHDNLYWYRRVMGKEIKFLLHFVKESKQDESGMPNNRFLAERTGGTYSTLKVQPAELEDSGVYFCASSQTSGMTQYFGPGTRLTVL.

This clone appeared once. The rearrangement links TRBV7-3 to TRBJ2-5, with no clear D. The CDR3 runs to 12 residues. CDR1 is SGHTA, CDR2 FQGTGA, per germline. The V and J ends lost 1 base and 5 bases respectively, with 5 bases between them. This chain's CDR3 is CASSLNGETQYF. The CDR3 bases are TGTGCCAGCAGCTTAAACGGGGAGACCCAGTACTTC.

The CDR3 DNA reads TGTGCCAGCAGCTTAGGCGTCAGGGGCCCCTACGAGCAGTACTTC. Translation: CASSLGVRGPYEQYF. The chain links TRBV7-9 to TRBJ2-7; possibly TRBD1 for D (6 bases). CDR3 length: 15 amino acids. In germline, CDR1 is SEHNR, CDR2 FQNEAQ (reference sequence). The V and J ends lost 1 base and 2 bases respectively, with 12 bases between them.

This chain links TRBV11-2 with TRBJ1-1; D remains unclear. The CDR3 runs 15 residues. Trimming pared 1 base from V and 1 base from J, leaving 10 bases between. The germline V gene encodes CDR1 SGHAT and CDR2 FQNNGV. The CDR3 loop reads CASSLGLRSNTEAFF. The CDR3 DNA reads as TGTGCCAGCAGCTTAGGTCTGCGTTCGAACACTGAAGCTTTCTTT.

The rearrangement links TRBV5-1 to TRBJ2-7; D is unresolved. CDR3 length equals 14 residues. Germline assignment: CDR1 SGHRS and CDR2 YFSETQ. V lost 0 bases and J lost 5, with 12 bases in between. CDR3 sequence: CASSLELRVDEQYF. CDR3 bases: TGCGCCAGCAGCTTGGAGCTCCGCGTGGACGAGCAGTACTTC.

V is TRBV2 and J is TRBJ2-5; 8 positions match TRBD1. Germline-derived CDR1 and CDR2 are SNHLY and FYNNEI. The CDR3 is 15 residues long. Trimming took 1 base from V and 4 from J; bases not matched to a gene: 5. The CDR3 loop reads CASSEGTGLRETQYF. The CDR3, as DNA: TGTGCCAGCAGTGAAGGGACAGGGCTGAGAGAGACCCAGTACTTC. The full variable domain, with the rest looked up from reference TRBV2 and TRBJ2-5, is EPEVTQTPSHQVTQMGQEVILRCVPISNHLYFYWYRQILGQKVEFLVSFYNNEISEKSEIFDDQFSVERPDGSNFTLKIRSTKLEDSAMYFCASSEGTGLRETQYFGPGTRLLVL.